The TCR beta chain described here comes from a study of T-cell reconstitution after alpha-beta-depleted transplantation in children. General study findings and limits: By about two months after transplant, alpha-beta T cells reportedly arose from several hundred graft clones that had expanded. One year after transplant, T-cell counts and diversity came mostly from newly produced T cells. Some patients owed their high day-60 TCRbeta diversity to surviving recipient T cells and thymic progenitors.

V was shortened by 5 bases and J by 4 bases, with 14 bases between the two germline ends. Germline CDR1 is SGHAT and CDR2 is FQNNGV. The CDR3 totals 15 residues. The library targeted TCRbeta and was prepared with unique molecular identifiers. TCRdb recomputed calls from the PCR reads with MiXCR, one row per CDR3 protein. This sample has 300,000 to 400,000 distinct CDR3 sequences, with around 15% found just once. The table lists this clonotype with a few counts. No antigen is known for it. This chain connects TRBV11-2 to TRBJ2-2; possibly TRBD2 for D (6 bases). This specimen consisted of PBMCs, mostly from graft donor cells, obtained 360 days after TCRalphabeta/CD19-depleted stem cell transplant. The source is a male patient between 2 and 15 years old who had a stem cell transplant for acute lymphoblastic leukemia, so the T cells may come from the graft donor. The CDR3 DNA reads TGTGCCAGCAGCGCTTCTAGCGTCGGCACCGGGGAGCTGTTTTTT. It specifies CASSASSVGTGELFF. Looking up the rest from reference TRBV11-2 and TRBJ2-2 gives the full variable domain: EAGVAQSPRYKIIEKRQSVAFWCNPISGHATLYWYQQILGQGPKLLIQFQNNGVVDDSQLPKDRFSAERLKGVDSTLKIQPAKLEDSAVYLCASSASSVGTGELFFGEGSRLTVL.